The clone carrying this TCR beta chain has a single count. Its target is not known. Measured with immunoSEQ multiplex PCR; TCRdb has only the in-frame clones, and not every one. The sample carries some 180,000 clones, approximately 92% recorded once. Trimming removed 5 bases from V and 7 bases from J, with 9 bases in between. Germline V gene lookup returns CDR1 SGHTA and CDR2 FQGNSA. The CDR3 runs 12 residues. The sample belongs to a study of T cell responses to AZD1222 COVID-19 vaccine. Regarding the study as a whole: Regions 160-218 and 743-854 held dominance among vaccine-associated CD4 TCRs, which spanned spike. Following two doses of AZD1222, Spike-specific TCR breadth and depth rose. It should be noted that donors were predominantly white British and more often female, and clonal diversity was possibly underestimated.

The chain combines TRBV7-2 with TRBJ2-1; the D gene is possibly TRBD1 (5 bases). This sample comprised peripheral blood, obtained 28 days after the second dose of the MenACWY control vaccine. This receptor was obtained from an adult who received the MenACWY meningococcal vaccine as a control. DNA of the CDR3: TGTGCCAGCAGCCTGGACAAAAATGAGCAGTTCTTC. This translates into CASSLDKNEQFF.